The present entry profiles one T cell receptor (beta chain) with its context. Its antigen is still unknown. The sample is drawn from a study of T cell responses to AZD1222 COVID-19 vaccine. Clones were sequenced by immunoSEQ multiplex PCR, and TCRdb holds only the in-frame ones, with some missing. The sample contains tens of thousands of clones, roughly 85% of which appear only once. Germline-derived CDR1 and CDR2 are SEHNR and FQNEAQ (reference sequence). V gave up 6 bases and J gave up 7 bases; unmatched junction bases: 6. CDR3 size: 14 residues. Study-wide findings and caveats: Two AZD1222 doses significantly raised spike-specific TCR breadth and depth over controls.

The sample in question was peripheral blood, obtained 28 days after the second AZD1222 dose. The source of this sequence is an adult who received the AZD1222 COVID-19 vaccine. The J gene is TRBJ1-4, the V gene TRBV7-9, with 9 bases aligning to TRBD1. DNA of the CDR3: TGTGCCAGCAGGTCCGGGACAGGGCCTGAAAAACTGTTTTTT. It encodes CASRSGTGPEKLFF.